This T cell receptor (beta chain) comes out of a study of T cell repertoires in cytomegalovirus infection. Study as a whole: Both recently identified HLA-C-restricted and well-studied HLA-B-restricted CMV epitopes were used in the study. Shared public TCR beta signatures pointed to both CMV infection and a matching HLA type. Study-wide points: Summed frequency of shared TCR beta families picked out CMV carriers who also had the relevant HLA. HLA-C-restricted CMV-specific TCR beta clonotypes prevailed in the ex vivo response.

From the reads, TCRdb called clonotypes with MiXCR, one entry per CDR3 protein. The table has 750,000 to 950,000 distinct CDR3 sequences, 25% to 35% seen once. This clonotype came up a few times. As yet, its antigen is unknown. The receptor was derived from a human donor in good health (CMV status not recorded). Some clones in this sample may be carry-over from other donors' samples. Material: cultured CD8+ T cells from PBMCs, obtained from culture after CMV antigen stimulation.

Here the CDR3 reads CASRDTALVRSGYTF. Written as DNA, the CDR3 is TGTGCCAGCAGGGACACGGCCCTCGTAAGGAGTGGCTACACCTTC. The J gene is TRBJ1-2, the V gene TRBV27; tentative D call: TRBD1 (5 bases). CDR1 and CDR2 from the germline V gene are MNHEY and SMNVEV (reference sequence). V was pared by 6 bases and J by 7 bases, with 21 bases between. The CDR3 runs 15 residues.